The 28 T cell receptor beta chains listed next were all sequenced from one sample in a study of blood T cell repertoires in COVID-19. Some clones are missing from TCRdb's copy, which holds only in-frame ones; the method was immunoSEQ multiplex PCR. This sample yields under 300,000 clones, of which 75% to 90% are seen a single time; roughly 4.5% belongs to the top ten. The sample comprised peripheral blood. The source is a man aged 60-69 years who had recovered from COVID-19.

The chain recombines TRBV3-1 (or the pseudogene TRBV3-2) with TRBJ2-2; weak D call: TRBD1 (6 bases). CDR3 length: 16 residues. Deletions cut 1 base from V and 1 base from J, with 10 bases between. The germline CDR1 and CDR2 sequences are LGHDT and YNNKEL (reference sequence). This CDR3 reads CASSQVGHRNTGELFF. CDR3 bases: TGTGCCAGCAGCCAAGTGGGACATAGGAACACCGGGGAGCTGTTTTTT.

This rearrangement joins TRBV7-2 to TRBJ1-1; D possibly corresponds to TRBD1 (5 bases). V lost 3 bases, J lost 10 bases, and 12 bases lay in between. Germline CDR1 and CDR2: SGHTA and FQGNSA. This CDR3 region has 12 residues. CDR3 sequence: CASSFPGGGAFF. In DNA form, the CDR3 reads TGTGCCAGCAGCTTTCCCGGCGGGGGAGCTTTCTTT.

About this clone itself: The same CDR3 also results from other DNA sequences found in this sample. CDR3 bases: TGTGCCAGTAGTACAGGGACAGGGGGTTACTATGGCTACACCTTC. Its translation: CASSTGTGGYYGYTF. This chain connects TRBV19 to TRBJ1-2; 11 positions agree with TRBD1. CDR3 length: 15 amino acids. V lost 4 bases and J lost 3; bases outside the gene matches: 4. Germline-derived CDR1 and CDR2 are LNHDA and SQIVND (reference sequence).

The CDR3 is CASSPRAGSAGGPNTQYF. CDR3 DNA sequence: TGTGCCAGCTCACCAAGGGCCGGTTCGGCGGGGGGACCCAATACGCAGTATTTT. V gene TRBV18 combines with J gene TRBJ2-3; 8 bases fit TRBD2. The CDR3 sequence is 18 residues long. Per the germline V gene, CDR1 is KGHSH and CDR2 is LQKENI. The junction had 17 bases not matched to a gene; V was cut back by 2 bases and J by 7 bases.

The genes are TRBV7-9 and TRBJ1-6, with a possible D match to TRBD1 (6 bases). There are 16 residues in the CDR3. Trimming left V 2 bases short and J 7 bases short, with 15 bases between. Germline values: CDR1 SEHNR, CDR2 FQNEAQ (reference sequence). CDR3 protein: CASSLKYGQQNSPLHF. Here the CDR3 DNA reads TGTGCCAGCAGCTTAAAATACGGACAGCAAAATTCACCCCTCCACTTT.

This chain joins TRBV7-9 and TRBJ2-7, with TRBD2 as a possible D gene (6 bases). Germline CDR1 reads SEHNR; CDR2 reads FQNEAQ (reference sequence). The CDR3 spans 12 residues. V lost 5 bases to trimming and J lost 3 bases, with 8 bases between them. The CDR3 nucleotides are TGTGCCAGCAGCGAGGGACTCTACGAGCAGTACTTC. It translates to CASSEGLYEQYF. The entire variable domain, with the rest obtained from reference TRBV7-9 and TRBJ2-7, is as follows: DTGVSQNPRHKITKRGQNVTFRCDPISEHNRLYWYRQTLGQGPEFLTYFQNEAQLEKSRLLSDRFSAERPKGSFSTLEIQRTEQGDSAMYLCASSEGLYEQYFGPGTRLTVT.

In its sample, this clone was seen once. The chain couples TRBV19 to TRBJ2-2, with TRBD2 identical over 13 bases. Looked up from germline, CDR1 is LNHDA and CDR2 is SQIVND (reference sequence). The CDR3 contains 16 residues. V shed 5 bases and J 5 bases; nucleotides not matched to a gene: 5. CDR3 in DNA: TGTGCCAGTAGTCGGCCGACTAGCGGGAGGACCGGGGAGCTGTTTTTT. It specifies CASSRPTSGRTGELFF.

The gene calls are TRBV11-2 and TRBJ2-5; D is undetermined. The CDR3 sequence is 14 residues long. CDR1 is SGHAT, CDR2 FQNNGV, per germline. V lost 1 base, J lost 5 bases, and 11 bases lay in between. CDR3 bases: TGTGCCAGCAGCTTAGCCTCCGGGTTGGAGACCCAGTACTTC. It codes for CASSLASGLETQYF.

The V call is TRBV6-5, the J call TRBJ1-1; TRBD1 might be the D (6 bases). The ends were cut back, 5 bases at V and 0 bases at J, with 13 bases in the middle. This CDR3 has 15 residues. CDR1 is MNHEY and CDR2 is SVGAGI in the germline V gene. In DNA, the CDR3 is TGTGCCAGCAGTCGCCGGGACACGTTGAACACTGAAGCTTTCTTT. Translated: CASSRRDTLNTEAFF.

This clone was observed a few times. The rearrangement uses TRBV11-3 and TRBJ2-2; maybe TRBD2 (7 bases). Germline assignment: CDR1 SGHNT and CDR2 YENEEA. The CDR3 is 14 amino acids. The V and J ends lost 8 bases and 3 bases respectively, with 13 bases between them. The CDR3 is CASAGGPDTGELFF. For the CDR3, the DNA is TGTGCCAGCGCCGGGGGGCCTGACACCGGGGAGCTGTTTTTT.

This chain uses TRBV5-4 with TRBJ2-2, with D hard to call. Germline-derived CDR1 and CDR2 are SGHNT and YYREEE (reference sequence). The CDR3 is 15 amino acids. Trimming shortened V by 4 bases and J by 4 bases, and 14 bases separated the two germline ends. This chain's CDR3 is CASSHTAPGTGELFF. In DNA form, the CDR3 reads TGTGCCAGCAGCCACACGGCCCCGGGCACCGGGGAGCTGTTTTTT. The entire variable domain, with the rest obtained from reference TRBV5-4 and TRBJ2-2, is as follows: ETGVTQSPTHLIKTRGQQVTLRCSSQSGHNTVSWYQQALGQGPQFIFQYYREEENGRGNFPPRFSGLQFPNYSSELNVNALELDDSALYLCASSHTAPGTGELFFGEGSRLTVL.

The V and J genes are TRBV5-1 and TRBJ2-1; 10 nucleotides align to TRBD2. The CDR3 spans 17 residues. Germline V CDR1 and CDR2: SGHRS, YFSETQ. V gave up 6 bases and J gave up 4 bases; unmatched junction bases: 13. The CDR3 region has the DNA TGCGCCAGCAAGGAGTGGCTAGCGGGGGACTTATACAATGAGCAGTTCTTC. As protein: CASKEWLAGDLYNEQFF.

CDR3 loop: CASSIDLQLGAGSNQPQHF. The CDR3 coding sequence is TGTGCCAGTAGTATAGATCTGCAATTGGGGGCCGGGTCCAATCAGCCCCAGCATTTT. This chain connects TRBV19 to TRBJ1-5; TRBD1 might be the D (6 bases). Trimming took off 0 bases at V and 3 bases at J, with 21 bases between the two ends. CDR3 length equals 19 residues. The V gene's germline CDR1 is LNHDA and CDR2 SQIVND (reference sequence).

CDR3 nucleotide sequence: TGTGCCAGTAGTATTCGGGGGGCTTTCAATCAGCCCCAGCATTTT. It encodes CASSIRGAFNQPQHF. This chain joins TRBV19 and TRBJ1-5; TRBD1 might be the D (6 bases). Germline lookup yields CDR1 LNHDA and CDR2 SQIVND (reference sequence). Trimming removed 3 bases at V and 3 bases at J, with 12 bases between. The CDR3 length is 15 residues.

This rearrangement joins TRBV5-8 to TRBJ2-4, with a possible D match to TRBD1 (6 bases). This CDR3 has 15 amino acids. Looked up from germline, CDR1 is SGHTS and CDR2 is YDEGEE. Trimming removed 0 bases from V and 3 bases from J, with 10 bases in between. The DNA of the CDR3 is TGTGCCAGCAGCTTGGGTGGGACATTCAAAAACATTCAGTACTTC. As protein: CASSLGGTFKNIQYF. The full variable domain, in which reference TRBV5-8 and TRBJ2-4 provide the parts outside the CDR3, is EAGVTQSPTHLIKTRGQQATLRCSPISGHTSVYWYQQALGLGLQFLLWYDEGEERNRGNFPPRFSGRQFPNYSSELNVNALELEDSALYLCASSLGGTFKNIQYFGAGTRLSVL.

This chain uses TRBV19 with TRBJ1-5, with TRBD1 identical over 7 bases. The ends lost 2 bases at V and 0 bases at J; junction bases unmatched: 7. The germline V gene has CDR1 LNHDA and CDR2 SQIVND (reference sequence). This CDR3 has 17 residues. The CDR3 loop reads CASSIRGTVYSNQPQHF. The CDR3 region has the DNA TGTGCCAGTAGTATACGTGGGACAGTTTATAGCAATCAGCCCCAGCATTTT.

The V call is TRBV19, the J call TRBJ1-2; D ambiguous. CDR1 LNHDA and CDR2 SQIVND come from the germline V gene (reference sequence). CDR3 length: 14 residues. The V and J ends lost 3 bases and 3 bases respectively, with 11 bases between them. CDR3: CASSMPGGDYGYTF. CDR3 bases: TGTGCCAGTAGTATGCCCGGTGGTGACTATGGCTACACCTTC.

This clone came up once. J is TRBJ2-1 and V is TRBV6-2 or TRBV6-3, with TRBD2 identical over 10 bases. CDR1 and CDR2 from the germline V gene are MNHEY and SVGEGT. V lost 6 bases and J lost 4; bases outside the gene matches: 9. CDR3 length: 16 amino acids. For the CDR3, the DNA is TGTGCCAGCAGCTCTAAGCCGACTAGCGGGTACAATGAGCAGTTCTTC. Residues: CASSSKPTSGYNEQFF.

V usage is TRBV3-1 (or the pseudogene TRBV3-2) and J usage is TRBJ2-2, with 8 bases that match TRBD1. The V gene end was trimmed by 0 bases and the J gene end by 7 bases; junction bases not matched to a gene: 13. The CDR3 contains 18 residues. Germline-derived CDR1 and CDR2 are LGHDT and YNNKEL (reference sequence). In DNA form, the CDR3 reads TGTGCCAGCAGCCAAGAAATAGGTGGCAGGGGGCTAATCGGGGAGCTGTTTTTT. Residues: CASSQEIGGRGLIGELFF.

This clone was seen a few times. V usage is TRBV7-2 and J usage is TRBJ2-7; no reliable D call. V lost 3 bases, J lost 2 bases, and 8 bases lay in between. This CDR3 comprises 13 residues. Germline assignment: CDR1 SGHTA and CDR2 FQGNSA. The CDR3 loop reads CASSFLVPYEQYF. CDR3 sequence (DNA): TGTGCCAGCAGCTTCCTAGTCCCCTACGAGCAGTACTTC.

This clone has more than one count but fewer than ten. In the same sample, other DNA sequences code for this CDR3. The V call is TRBV12-3 or TRBV12-4, the J call TRBJ1-1, with D unclear. There are 13 residues in the CDR3. Trimming cost V 2 bases and J 3 bases, with 7 bases left between them. CDR3 sequence: CASSLLRDTEAFF. The CDR3 DNA reads as TGTGCCAGCAGTTTACTTCGGGACACTGAAGCTTTCTTT.

This chain joins TRBV5-5 and TRBJ1-2; D uncertain. In germline, CDR1 is SGHKS, CDR2 YYEKEE (reference sequence). Trimming removed 0 bases from V and 1 base from J, with 7 bases in between. The CDR3 runs 14 residues. This CDR3 is CASSLALFNYGYTF. The CDR3 bases are TGTGCCAGCAGCTTGGCCCTGTTTAACTATGGCTACACCTTC.

The chain employs TRBV5-6 and TRBJ1-4, with 7 nucleotides matching TRBD1. CDR1 SGHDT and CDR2 YYEEEE come from the germline V gene. The CDR3 is 16 residues long. Germline trimming cut 0 bases from V and 4 bases from J; bases unmatched to any gene: 6. This chain's CDR3 is CASSLASGQNNEKLFF. CDR3 DNA sequence: TGTGCCAGCAGCTTGGCCTCGGGACAGAATAATGAAAAACTGTTTTTT.

V and J are TRBV7-2 and TRBJ2-3, with D perhaps matching TRBD2 (6 bases). Looked up from germline, CDR1 is SGHTA and CDR2 is FQGNSA. V lost 3 bases, J lost 5 bases, and 12 bases lay in between. This CDR3 comprises 14 residues. The CDR3 sequence is CASSLMTSVDTQYF. CDR3 bases: TGTGCCAGCAGCTTGATGACTAGTGTAGATACGCAGTATTTT. The whole variable domain, remainder taken from reference TRBV7-2 and TRBJ2-3, is GAGVSQSPSNKVTEKGKDVELRCDPISGHTALYWYRQSLGQGLEFLIYFQGNSAPDKSGLPSDRFSAERTGGSVSTLTIQRTQQEDSAVYLCASSLMTSVDTQYFGPGTRLTVL.

This chain joins TRBV6-5 and TRBJ2-1, with 13 bases fitting TRBD2. This CDR3 is built from 16 residues. Per the germline V gene, CDR1 is MNHEY and CDR2 is SVGAGI. The ends lost 4 bases at V and 6 bases at J; junction bases unmatched: 6. The chain's CDR3 is CASSFRTSGSSNEQFF. The CDR3 DNA follows: TGTGCCAGCAGTTTTAGGACTAGCGGGAGTAGCAATGAGCAGTTCTTC.

The rearrangement uses TRBV5-1 and TRBJ1-3; D is possibly TRBD1 (6 bases). The germline V and J ends were trimmed by 0 bases and 2 bases, with 12 bases remaining between them. This CDR3 spans 16 amino acids. The germline V gene has CDR1 SGHRS and CDR2 YFSETQ. The CDR3 here is CASSLGPGGTGNTIYF. The CDR3 DNA follows: TGCGCCAGCAGCTTGGGTCCGGGGGGCACTGGAAACACCATATATTTT.

On this clone itself: Additional DNA sequences in this sample encode the identical CDR3. The chain's CDR3 is CASSLGGYNSPLHF. The CDR3 nucleotides are TGTGCCAGCAGCTTAGGCGGGTATAATTCACCCCTCCACTTT. This sequence joins TRBV7-2 and TRBJ1-6, with unresolved D. The CDR3 length is 14 residues. Trimming took off 1 base at V and 4 bases at J, with 5 bases between the two ends. CDR1 SGHTA and CDR2 FQGNSA come from the germline V gene.

J is TRBJ2-3 and V is TRBV27; D gene uncertain. The germline V gene has CDR1 MNHEY and CDR2 SMNVEV (reference sequence). V lost 6 bases, J lost 4 bases, and 20 bases lay in between. The CDR3 runs to 16 residues. The CDR3: CASRTAPKTSADTQYF. The DNA of the CDR3 is TGTGCCAGCAGAACCGCCCCCAAAACCAGCGCAGATACGCAGTATTTT.